This T cell receptor beta chain was documented in a study of blood T cell repertoires in COVID-19. About the study: Acute and convalescent COVID-19 specimens originated in the United States, Italy and Spain. PBMCs, B-cell-depleted T cells, or T cells were the source of the cDNA or gDNA that made up the material.

The CDR3 is made up of 15 amino acids. V dropped 4 bases and J dropped 3 bases, with 15 bases sitting between them. Germline V gene data show CDR1 as LGHNA and CDR2 as YSLEER. The repertoire was sequenced with immunoSEQ multiplex PCR; TCRdb's copy has only in-frame clones and lacks some. The sample includes 85,000 to 130,000 clones, 85% to 90% of them seen just once. Source material: peripheral blood. The source is a human donor in a cohort sampled during active COVID-19. This chain connects TRBV4-3 to TRBJ1-2; TRBD1 might be the D (5 bases). The CDR3: CASSPKPGGDYGYTF. In DNA form, the CDR3 reads TGCGCCAGCAGCCCTAAACCGGGGGGAGACTATGGCTACACCTTC.